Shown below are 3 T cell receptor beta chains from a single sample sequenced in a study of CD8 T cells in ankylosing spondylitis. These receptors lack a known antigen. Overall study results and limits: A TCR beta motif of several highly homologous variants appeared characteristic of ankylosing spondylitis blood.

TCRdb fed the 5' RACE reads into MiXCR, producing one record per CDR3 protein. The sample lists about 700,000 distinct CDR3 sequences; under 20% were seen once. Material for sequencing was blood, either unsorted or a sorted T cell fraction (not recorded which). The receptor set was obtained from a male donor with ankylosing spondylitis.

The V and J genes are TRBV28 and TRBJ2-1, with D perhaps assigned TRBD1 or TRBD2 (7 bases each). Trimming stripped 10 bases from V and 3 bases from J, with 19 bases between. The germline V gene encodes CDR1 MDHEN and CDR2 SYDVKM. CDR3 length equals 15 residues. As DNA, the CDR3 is TGTGCCACCTCGACAGGGTCGGGGGGCTACAATGAGCAGTTCTTC. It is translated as CATSTGSGGYNEQFF.

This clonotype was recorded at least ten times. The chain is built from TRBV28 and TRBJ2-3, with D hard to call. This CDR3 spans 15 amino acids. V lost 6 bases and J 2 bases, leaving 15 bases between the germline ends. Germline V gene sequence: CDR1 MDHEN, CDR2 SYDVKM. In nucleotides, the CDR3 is TGTGCCAGCAGAGAACTACGGACCCTCACAGATACGCAGTATTTT. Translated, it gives CASRELRTLTDTQYF.

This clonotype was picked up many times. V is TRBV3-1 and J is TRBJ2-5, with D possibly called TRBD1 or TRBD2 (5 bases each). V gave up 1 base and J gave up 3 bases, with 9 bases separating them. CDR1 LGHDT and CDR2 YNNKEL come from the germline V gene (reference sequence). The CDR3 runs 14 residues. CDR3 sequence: CASSQAGREETQYF. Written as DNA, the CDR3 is TGTGCCAGCAGCCAAGCAGGGAGAGAAGAGACCCAGTACTTC.